This T cell receptor (beta chain) was observed in a study of technical replicates of blood from a handful of donors. The CDR3 runs to 13 residues. V lost 3 bases to trimming and J lost 7 bases; unmatched junction nucleotides: 5. Germline CDR1 and CDR2: SQVTM and ANQGSEA. This table comes from immunoSEQ multiplex PCR, and its TCRdb copy is limited to in-frame clones, with some not included. The profile shows approximately 82,000 clones, about 91% of them singletons. Specimen: T cells isolated from PBMCs. This sequence joins TRBV29-1 and TRBJ2-1; 8 bases agree with TRBD1. The sequence derives from a human donor in good health. Some clones in this sample may be carry-over from other donors' samples. This chain's CDR3 is CSVDTGGHNEQFF. For the CDR3, the DNA is TGCAGCGTTGACACAGGGGGGCATAATGAGCAGTTCTTC.